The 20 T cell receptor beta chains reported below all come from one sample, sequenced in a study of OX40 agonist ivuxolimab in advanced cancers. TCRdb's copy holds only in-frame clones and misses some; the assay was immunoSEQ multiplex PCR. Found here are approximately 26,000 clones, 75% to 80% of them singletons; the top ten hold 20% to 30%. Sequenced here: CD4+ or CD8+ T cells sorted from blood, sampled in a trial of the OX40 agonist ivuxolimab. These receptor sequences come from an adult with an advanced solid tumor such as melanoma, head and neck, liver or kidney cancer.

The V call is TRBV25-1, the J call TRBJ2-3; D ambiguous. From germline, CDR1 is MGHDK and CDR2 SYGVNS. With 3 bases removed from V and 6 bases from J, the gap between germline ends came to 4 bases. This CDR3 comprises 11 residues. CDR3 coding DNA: TGTGCCAGCAGTGACTATGATACGCAGTATTTT. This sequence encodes CASSDYDTQYF.

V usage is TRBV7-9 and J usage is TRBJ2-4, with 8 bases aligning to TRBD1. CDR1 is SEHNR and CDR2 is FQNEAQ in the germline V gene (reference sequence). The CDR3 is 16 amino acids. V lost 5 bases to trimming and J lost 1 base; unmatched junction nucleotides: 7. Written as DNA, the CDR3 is TGTGCCAGCAGCCAATCGACAGGGGTTGCCAAAAACATTCAGTACTTC. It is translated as CASSQSTGVAKNIQYF. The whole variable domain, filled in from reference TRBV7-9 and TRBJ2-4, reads DTGVSQNPRHKITKRGQNVTFRCDPISEHNRLYWYRQTLGQGPEFLTYFQNEAQLEKSRLLSDRFSAERPKGSFSTLEIQRTEQGDSAMYLCASSQSTGVAKNIQYFGAGTRLSVL.

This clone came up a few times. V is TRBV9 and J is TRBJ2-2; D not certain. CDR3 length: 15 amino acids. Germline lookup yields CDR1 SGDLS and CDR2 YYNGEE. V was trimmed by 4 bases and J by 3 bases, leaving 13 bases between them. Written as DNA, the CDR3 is TGTGCCAGCAGCCTTAGTGGGGTGGACACCGGGGAGCTGTTTTTT. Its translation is CASSLSGVDTGELFF.

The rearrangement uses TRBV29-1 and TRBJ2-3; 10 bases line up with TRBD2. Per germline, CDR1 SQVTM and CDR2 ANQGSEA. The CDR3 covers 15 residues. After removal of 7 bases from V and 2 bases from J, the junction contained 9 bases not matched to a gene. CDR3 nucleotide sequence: TGCAGCGGGAAAGAGCGGGGGGGCTACACAGATACGCAGTATTTT. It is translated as CSGKERGGYTDTQYF.

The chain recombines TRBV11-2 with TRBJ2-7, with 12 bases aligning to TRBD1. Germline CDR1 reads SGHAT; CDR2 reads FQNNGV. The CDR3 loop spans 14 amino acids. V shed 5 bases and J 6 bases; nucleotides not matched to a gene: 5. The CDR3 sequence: CASSLGTGGGEQYF. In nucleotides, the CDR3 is TGTGCCAGCAGCCTGGGGACAGGGGGCGGCGAGCAGTACTTC.

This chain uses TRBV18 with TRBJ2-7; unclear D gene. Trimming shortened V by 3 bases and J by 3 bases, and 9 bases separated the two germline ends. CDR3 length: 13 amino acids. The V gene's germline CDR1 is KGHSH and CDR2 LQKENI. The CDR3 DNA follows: TGTGCCAGCTCACCGAGCCCCGACTACGAGCAGTACTTC. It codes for CASSPSPDYEQYF. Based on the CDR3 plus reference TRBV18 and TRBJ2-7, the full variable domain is NAGVMQNPRHLVRRRGQEARLRCSPMKGHSHVYWYRQLPEEGLKFMVYLQKENIIDESGMPKERFSAEFPKEGPSILRIQQVVRGDSAAYFCASSPSPDYEQYFGPGTRLTVT.

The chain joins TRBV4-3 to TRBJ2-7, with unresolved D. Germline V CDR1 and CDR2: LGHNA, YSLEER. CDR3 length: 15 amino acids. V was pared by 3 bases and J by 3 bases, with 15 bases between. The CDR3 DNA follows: TGCGCCAGCAGCCACGGACCGGGTGAAAGCTACGAGCAGTACTTC. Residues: CASSHGPGESYEQYF.

CDR3 DNA: TGTGCCAGCGAGAACTTAAGGGAGGGGGAAGAGACCCAGTACTTC. Amino acids: CASENLREGEETQYF. The J gene is TRBJ2-5, the V gene TRBV6-5; D may be TRBD2 (7 bases). There are 15 residues in the CDR3. In germline, CDR1 is MNHEY, CDR2 SVGAGI. The V and J ends lost 8 bases and 3 bases respectively, with 19 bases between them.

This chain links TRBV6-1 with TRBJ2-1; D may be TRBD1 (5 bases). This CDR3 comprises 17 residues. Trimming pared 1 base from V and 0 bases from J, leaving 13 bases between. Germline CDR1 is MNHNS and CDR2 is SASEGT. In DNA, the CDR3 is TGTGCCAGCAGTGAAGTTGACAGCTTCCCCTCCTACAATGAGCAGTTCTTC. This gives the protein CASSEVDSFPSYNEQFF.

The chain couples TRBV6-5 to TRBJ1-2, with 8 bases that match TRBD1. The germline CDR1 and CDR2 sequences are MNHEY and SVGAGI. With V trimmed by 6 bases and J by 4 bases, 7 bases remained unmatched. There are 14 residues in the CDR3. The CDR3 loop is CASRTGQEFYGYTF. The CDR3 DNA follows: TGTGCCAGCAGAACGGGACAGGAATTCTATGGCTACACCTTC.

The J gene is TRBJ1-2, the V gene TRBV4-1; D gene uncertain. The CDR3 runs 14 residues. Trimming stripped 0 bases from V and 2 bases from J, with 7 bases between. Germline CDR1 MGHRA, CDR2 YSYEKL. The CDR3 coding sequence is TGCGCCAGCAGCCAAGATCTGTGGAACTATGGCTACACCTTC. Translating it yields CASSQDLWNYGYTF.

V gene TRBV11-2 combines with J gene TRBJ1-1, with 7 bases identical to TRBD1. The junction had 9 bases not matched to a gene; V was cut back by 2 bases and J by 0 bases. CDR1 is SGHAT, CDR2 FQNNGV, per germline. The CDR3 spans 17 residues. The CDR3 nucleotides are TGTGCCAGCAGCTTATGGGGAGGGACAGTCATGAACACTGAAGCTTTCTTT. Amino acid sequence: CASSLWGGTVMNTEAFF.

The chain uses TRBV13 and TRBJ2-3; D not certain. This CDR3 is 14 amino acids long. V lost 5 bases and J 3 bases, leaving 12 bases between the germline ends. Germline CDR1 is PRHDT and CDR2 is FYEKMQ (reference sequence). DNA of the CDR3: TGTGCCAGCAGCATCCCCACAAGAACAGATACGCAGTATTTT. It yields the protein CASSIPTRTDTQYF.

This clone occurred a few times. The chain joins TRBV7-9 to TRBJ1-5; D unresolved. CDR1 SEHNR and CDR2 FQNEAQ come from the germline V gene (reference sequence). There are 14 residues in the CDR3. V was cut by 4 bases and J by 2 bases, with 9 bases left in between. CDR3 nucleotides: TGTGCCAGCAGCTCGGGCCCCGGCAATCAGCCCCAGCATTTT. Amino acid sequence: CASSSGPGNQPQHF. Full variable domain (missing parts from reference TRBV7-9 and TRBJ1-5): DTGVSQNPRHKITKRGQNVTFRCDPISEHNRLYWYRQTLGQGPEFLTYFQNEAQLEKSRLLSDRFSAERPKGSFSTLEIQRTEQGDSAMYLCASSSGPGNQPQHFGDGTRLSIL.

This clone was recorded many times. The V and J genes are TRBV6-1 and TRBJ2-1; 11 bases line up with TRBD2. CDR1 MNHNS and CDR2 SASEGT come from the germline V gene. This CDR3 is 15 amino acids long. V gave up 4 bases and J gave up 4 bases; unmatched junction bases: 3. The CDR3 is CASSALAGGYNEQFF. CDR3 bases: TGTGCCAGCAGTGCTCTAGCGGGGGGTTACAATGAGCAGTTCTTC.

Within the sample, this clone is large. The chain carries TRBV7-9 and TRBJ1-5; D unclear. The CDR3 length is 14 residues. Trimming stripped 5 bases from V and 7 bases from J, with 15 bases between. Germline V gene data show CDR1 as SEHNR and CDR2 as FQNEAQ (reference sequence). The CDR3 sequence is CASSLGEGRQPQHF. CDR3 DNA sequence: TGTGCCAGCAGCCTAGGAGAAGGGCGACAGCCCCAGCATTTT.

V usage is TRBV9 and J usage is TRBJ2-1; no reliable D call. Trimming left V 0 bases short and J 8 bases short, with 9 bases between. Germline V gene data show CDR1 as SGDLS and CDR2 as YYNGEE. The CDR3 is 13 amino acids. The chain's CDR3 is CASSVELWHEQFF. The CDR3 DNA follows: TGTGCCAGCAGCGTAGAACTCTGGCATGAGCAGTTCTTC.

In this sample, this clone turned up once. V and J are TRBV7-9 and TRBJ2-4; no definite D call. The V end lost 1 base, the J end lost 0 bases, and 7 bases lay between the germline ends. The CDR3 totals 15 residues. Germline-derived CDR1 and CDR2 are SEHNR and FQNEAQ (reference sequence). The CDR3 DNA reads TGTGCCAGCAGCTTAGTAGGCCTAGCCAAAAACATTCAGTACTTC. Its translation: CASSLVGLAKNIQYF.

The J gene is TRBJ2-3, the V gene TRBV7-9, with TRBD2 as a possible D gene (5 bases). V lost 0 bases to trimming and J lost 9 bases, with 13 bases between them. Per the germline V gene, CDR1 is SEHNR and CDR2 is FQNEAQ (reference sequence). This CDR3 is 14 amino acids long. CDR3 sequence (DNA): TGTGCCAGCAGCTTAGCGGCGGTCCGGGAAACGCAGTATTTT. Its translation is CASSLAAVRETQYF. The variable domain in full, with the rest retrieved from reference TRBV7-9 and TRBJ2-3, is DTGVSQNPRHKITKRGQNVTFRCDPISEHNRLYWYRQTLGQGPEFLTYFQNEAQLEKSRLLSDRFSAERPKGSFSTLEIQRTEQGDSAMYLCASSLAAVRETQYFGPGTRLTVL.

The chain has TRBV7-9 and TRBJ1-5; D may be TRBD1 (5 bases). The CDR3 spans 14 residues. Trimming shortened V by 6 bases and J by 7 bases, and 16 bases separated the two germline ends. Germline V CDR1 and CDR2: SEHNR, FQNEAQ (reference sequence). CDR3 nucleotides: TGTGCCAGCAGGGGGGAGGATGGTGGCCAGCCCCAGCATTTT. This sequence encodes CASRGEDGGQPQHF.